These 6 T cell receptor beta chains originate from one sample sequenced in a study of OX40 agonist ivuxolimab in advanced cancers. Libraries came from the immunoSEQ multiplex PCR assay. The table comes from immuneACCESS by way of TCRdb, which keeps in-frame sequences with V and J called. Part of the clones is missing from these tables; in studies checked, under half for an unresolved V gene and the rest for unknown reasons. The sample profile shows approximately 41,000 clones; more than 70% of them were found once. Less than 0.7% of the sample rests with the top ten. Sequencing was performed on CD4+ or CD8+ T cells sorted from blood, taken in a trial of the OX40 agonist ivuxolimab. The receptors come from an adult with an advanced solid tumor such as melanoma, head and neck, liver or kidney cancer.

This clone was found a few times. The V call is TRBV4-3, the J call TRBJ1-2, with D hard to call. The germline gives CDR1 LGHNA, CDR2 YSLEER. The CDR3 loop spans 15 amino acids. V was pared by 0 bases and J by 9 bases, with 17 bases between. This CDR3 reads CASSQDVTSGYRYTF. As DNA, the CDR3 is TGCGCCAGCAGCCAAGACGTCACGTCCGGTTATCGCTACACCTTC.

The DNA of the CDR3 is TGCGCCAGCAGCTTGGGTCGCAGCGGGGAGCTGTTTTTT. It codes for CASSLGRSGELFF. The chain recombines TRBV5-1 with TRBJ2-2, with D unresolved. This CDR3 spans 13 amino acids. Germline CDR1 and CDR2: SGHRS and YFSETQ. Trimming removed 0 bases from V and 7 bases from J, with 7 bases in between.

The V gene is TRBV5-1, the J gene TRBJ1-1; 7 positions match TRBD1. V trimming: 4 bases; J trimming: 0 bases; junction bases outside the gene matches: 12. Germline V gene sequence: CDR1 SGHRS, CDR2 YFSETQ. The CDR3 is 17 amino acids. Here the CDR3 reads CASSPTGDRHLNTEAFF. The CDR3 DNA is TGCGCCAGCAGCCCAACGGGGGACAGACACTTGAACACTGAAGCTTTCTTT.

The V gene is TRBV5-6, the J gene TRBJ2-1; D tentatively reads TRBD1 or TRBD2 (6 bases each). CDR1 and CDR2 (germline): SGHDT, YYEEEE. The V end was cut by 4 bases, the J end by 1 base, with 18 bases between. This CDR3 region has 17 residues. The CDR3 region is CASSPRWGAASYNEQFF. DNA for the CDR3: TGTGCCAGCAGCCCGCGATGGGGGGCGGCTTCCTACAATGAGCAGTTCTTC. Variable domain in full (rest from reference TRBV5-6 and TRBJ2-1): DAGVTQSPTHLIKTRGQQVTLRCSPKSGHDTVSWYQQALGQGPQFIFQYYEEEERQRGNFPDRFSGHQFPNYSSELNVNALLLGDSALYLCASSPRWGAASYNEQFFGPGTRLTVL.

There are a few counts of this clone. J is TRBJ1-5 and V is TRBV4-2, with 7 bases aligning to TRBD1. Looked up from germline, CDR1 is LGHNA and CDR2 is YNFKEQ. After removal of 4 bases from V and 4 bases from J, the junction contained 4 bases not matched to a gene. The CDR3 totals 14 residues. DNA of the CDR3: TGTGCCAGCAGCCGGGACAGCTTAAATCAGCCCCAGCATTTT. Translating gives CASSRDSLNQPQHF.

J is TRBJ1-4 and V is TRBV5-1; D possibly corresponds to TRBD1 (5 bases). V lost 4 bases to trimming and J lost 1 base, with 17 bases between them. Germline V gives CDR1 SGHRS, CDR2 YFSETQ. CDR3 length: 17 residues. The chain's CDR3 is CASSPGAQAGTNEKLFF. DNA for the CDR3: TGCGCCAGCAGCCCCGGGGCCCAGGCCGGAACTAATGAAAAACTGTTTTTT.